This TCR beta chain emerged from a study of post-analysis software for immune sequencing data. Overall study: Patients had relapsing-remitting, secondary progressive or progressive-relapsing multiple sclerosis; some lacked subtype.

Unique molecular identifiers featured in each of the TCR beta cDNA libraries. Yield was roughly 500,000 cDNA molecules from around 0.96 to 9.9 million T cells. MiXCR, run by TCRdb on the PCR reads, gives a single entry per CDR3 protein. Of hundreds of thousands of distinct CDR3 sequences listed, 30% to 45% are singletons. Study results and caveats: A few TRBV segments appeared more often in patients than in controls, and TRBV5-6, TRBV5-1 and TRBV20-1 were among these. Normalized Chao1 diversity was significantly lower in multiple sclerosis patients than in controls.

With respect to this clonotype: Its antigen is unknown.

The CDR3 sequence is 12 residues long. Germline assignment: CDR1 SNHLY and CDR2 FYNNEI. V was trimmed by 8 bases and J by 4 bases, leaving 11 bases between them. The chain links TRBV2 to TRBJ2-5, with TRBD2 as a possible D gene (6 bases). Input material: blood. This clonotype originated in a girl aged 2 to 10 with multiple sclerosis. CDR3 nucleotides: TGTGCCAGCTGGCGGGGTGGAGAGACCCAGTACTTC. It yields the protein CASWRGGETQYF.